The entry that follows covers one T cell receptor beta chain sequence. The antigen is not known. This sample is drawn from a study of cytomegalovirus exposure and HLA in healthy donors. Overall study results and limits: Later on, an analysis found that several of the most significant clusters appeared to be linked to common viral pathogens, which included parvovirus B19. Highest at DRB1 and lowest at HLA-C, TCR association rates differed among HLA loci in a later analysis. With further analysis later on, most CMV-associated TCR beta chains appeared HLA-restricted.

Germline assignment: CDR1 SGHVS and CDR2 FNYEAQ. Trimming cost V 0 bases and J 4 bases; bases outside gene matches: 6. The CDR3 runs 17 residues. PCR primers comprised 60 Vbeta and 13 Jbeta primers. Sequencing was performed with immunoSEQ multiplex PCR; in TCRdb, only in-frame clones are kept and a portion is missing. The sample has around 140,000 clones; around two thirds are singletons. The TCR comes from an older woman in good health and CMV-seropositive. Material: PBMCs. The J gene is TRBJ2-5, the V gene TRBV7-6; TRBD2 matches at 12 bases. The chain's CDR3 is CASSLATASGRGETQYF. As DNA, the CDR3 is TGTGCCAGCAGCTTAGCTACGGCTAGCGGGAGGGGAGAGACCCAGTACTTC.